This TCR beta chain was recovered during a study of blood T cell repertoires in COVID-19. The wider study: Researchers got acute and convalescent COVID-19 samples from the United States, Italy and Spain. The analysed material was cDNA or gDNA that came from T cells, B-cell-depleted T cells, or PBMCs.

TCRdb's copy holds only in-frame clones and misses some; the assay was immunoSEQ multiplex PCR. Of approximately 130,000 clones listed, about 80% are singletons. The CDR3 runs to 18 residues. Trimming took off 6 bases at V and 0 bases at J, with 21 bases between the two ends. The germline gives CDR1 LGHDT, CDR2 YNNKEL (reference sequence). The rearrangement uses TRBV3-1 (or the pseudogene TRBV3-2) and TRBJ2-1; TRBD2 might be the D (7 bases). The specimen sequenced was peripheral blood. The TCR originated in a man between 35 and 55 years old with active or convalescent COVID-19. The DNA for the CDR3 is TGTGCCAGCAGGGACGGGTCGGGGGGCCCAAGCTCCTACAATGAGCAGTTCTTC. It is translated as CASRDGSGGPSSYNEQFF.